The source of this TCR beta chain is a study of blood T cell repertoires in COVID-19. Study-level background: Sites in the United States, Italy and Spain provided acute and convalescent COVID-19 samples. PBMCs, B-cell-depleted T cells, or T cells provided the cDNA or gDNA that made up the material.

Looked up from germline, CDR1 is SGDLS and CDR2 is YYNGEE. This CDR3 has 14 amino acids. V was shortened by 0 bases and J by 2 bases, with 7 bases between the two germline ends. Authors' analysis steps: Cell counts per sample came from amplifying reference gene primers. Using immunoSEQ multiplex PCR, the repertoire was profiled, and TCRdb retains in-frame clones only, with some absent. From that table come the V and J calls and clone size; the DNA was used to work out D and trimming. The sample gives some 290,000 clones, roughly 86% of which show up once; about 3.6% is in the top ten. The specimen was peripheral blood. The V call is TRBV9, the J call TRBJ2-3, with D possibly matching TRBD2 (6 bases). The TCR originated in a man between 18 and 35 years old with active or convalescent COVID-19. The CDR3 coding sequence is TGTGCCAGCAGCGTAGGGGGGGTCACAGATACGCAGTATTTT. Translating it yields CASSVGGVTDTQYF.